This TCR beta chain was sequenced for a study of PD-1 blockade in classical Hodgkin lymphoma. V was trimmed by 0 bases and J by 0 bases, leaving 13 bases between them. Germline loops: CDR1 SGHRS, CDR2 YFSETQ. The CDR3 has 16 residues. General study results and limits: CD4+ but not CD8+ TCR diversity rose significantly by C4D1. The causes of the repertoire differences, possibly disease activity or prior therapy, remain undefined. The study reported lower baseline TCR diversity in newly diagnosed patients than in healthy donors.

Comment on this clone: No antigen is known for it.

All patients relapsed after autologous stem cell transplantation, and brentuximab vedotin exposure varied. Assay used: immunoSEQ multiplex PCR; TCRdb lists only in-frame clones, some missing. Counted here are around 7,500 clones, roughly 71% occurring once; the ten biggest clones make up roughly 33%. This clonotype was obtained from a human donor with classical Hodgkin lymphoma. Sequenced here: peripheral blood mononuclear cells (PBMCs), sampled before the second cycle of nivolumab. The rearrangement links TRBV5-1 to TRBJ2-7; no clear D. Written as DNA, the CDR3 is TGCGCCAGCAGCTTGGCGCTAGATCTCCTCTCCTACGAGCAGTACTTC. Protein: CASSLALDLLSYEQYF.